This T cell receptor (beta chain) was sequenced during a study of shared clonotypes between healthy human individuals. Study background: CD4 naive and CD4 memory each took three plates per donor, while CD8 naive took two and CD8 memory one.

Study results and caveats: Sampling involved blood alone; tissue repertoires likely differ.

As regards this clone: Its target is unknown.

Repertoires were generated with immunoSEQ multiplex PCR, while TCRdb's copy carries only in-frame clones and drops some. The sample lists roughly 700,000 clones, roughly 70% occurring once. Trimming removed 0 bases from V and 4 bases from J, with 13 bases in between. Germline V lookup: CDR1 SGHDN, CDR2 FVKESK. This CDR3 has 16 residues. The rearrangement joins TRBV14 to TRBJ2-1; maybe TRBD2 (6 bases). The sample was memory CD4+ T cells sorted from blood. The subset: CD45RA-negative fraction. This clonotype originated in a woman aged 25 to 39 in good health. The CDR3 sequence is CASSQEGGPLYNEQFF. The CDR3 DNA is TGTGCCAGCAGCCAAGAGGGAGGACCGCTATACAATGAGCAGTTCTTC.